The T cell receptor beta chain under discussion was sequenced for a study of vaccination and CD4 T cells after COVID-19. Study overall: Recovered patients in the cohort numbered six men and four women, two of them Hispanic. General study points: The cohort comprised relatively few convalescent patients, and no early post-infection timepoints were analyzed.

Sequencing of DNA taken from cultured CD4+ T cells relied on the Oncomine TCR Beta short-read assay. MiXCR, applied by TCRdb to the PCR reads, yields one record per CDR3 protein. Of more than 12,000 distinct CDR3 sequences listed, roughly 50% are singletons. This clonotype was detected a few times. Its specificity is not known. As to treatment: 10-day PBMC culture with coronavirus spike peptide pools or control peptides (ViraFEST assay). Negative selection purified CD4+ T cells after 10 days of culture. This CDR3 spans 15 amino acids. The germline V gene encodes CDR1 ENHRY and CDR2 SYGVKD. Trimming left V 8 bases short and J 6 bases short, with 20 bases between.

The TCR originated in a human donor who had recovered from COVID-19. This chain links TRBV10-3 with TRBJ2-4; perhaps TRBD1 as D (5 bases). The source material was CD4+ T cells from blood, cultured in vitro. The CDR3 DNA sequence: TGTGCCATCGGTCAATCTTCAGGACACAGAAACATTCAGTACTTC. Translation: CAIGQSSGHRNIQYF.